A selection of T cell receptor beta chains follows, all from one sample in a study of shared clonotypes between healthy human individuals. The table came from immunoSEQ multiplex PCR; TCRdb's copy has only in-frame clones and leaves some out. The data hold about 2,500,000 clones, with more than 90% observed a single time. Material: naive CD4+ T cells sorted from blood. Receptors originate from a man in his late teens or twenties in good health. The CDR3 runs from the conserved cysteine through the conserved F or W. The D gene is left open where the match is weak. The size of a clone is reported for some rows only, either as once, few or many, or as a class for expanded clones.

size,J,V,D,CDR3,DNA
NA,TRBJ2-5,TRBV11-2,NA,CASSLGQKETQYF,TGTGCCAGCAGCTTAGGGCAGAAGGAGACCCAGTACTTC
NA,TRBJ1-1,TRBV6-6,TRBD1,CASSSRDRTGRAFF,TGTGCCAGCAGTAGCCGAGACCGGACAGGGAGGGCTTTCTTT
NA,TRBJ2-3,TRBV6-5,NA,CASSLGRGDTQYF,TGTGCCAGCAGCCTGGGGCGGGGAGATACGCAGTATTTT
NA,TRBJ1-3,TRBV2,TRBD1,CATKGQAKGGNTIYF,TGTGCCACCAAGGGACAGGCAAAGGGAGGAAACACCATATATTTT
NA,TRBJ1-2,TRBV27,TRBD1,CASSLNRQGNYGYTF,TGTGCCAGCAGTTTAAATAGACAGGGGAACTATGGCTACACCTTC
NA,TRBJ1-1,TRBV6-5,NA,CASSSRQVVNTEAFF,TGTGCCAGCAGTTCCCGACAGGTCGTGAACACTGAAGCTTTCTTT
NA,TRBJ1-1,TRBV19,NA,CASSGAEAFF,TGTGCCAGTTCGGGGGCTGAAGCTTTCTTT
NA,TRBJ1-1,TRBV6-5,NA,CASSYSNRPTNTEAFF,TGTGCCAGCAGTTACTCAAATCGACCTACGAACACTGAAGCTTTCTTT
NA,TRBJ2-5,TRBV18,TRBD2,CASSLAGVQETQYF,TGTGCCAGCTCACTAGCGGGGGTACAAGAGACCCAGTACTTC
once,TRBJ1-1,TRBV19,TRBD1,CASSLQGGRGNTEAFF,TGTGCCAGTAGTTTGCAAGGGGGCCGAGGAAACACTGAAGCTTTCTTT
NA,TRBJ2-3,TRBV7-8,NA,CASSLTRPGHSTDTQYF,TGTGCCAGCAGCCTCACCCGACCGGGACATAGCACAGATACGCAGTATTTT
NA,TRBJ2-7,TRBV18,NA,CASSPYSRDQLAYEQYF,TGTGCCAGCTCACCTTACTCCAGGGACCAGTTGGCCTACGAGCAGTACTTC
NA,TRBJ2-1,TRBV5-1,TRBD2,CASSLRAGGENEQFF,TGCGCCAGCAGCTTGAGGGCGGGAGGTGAGAATGAGCAGTTCTTC
NA,TRBJ2-5,TRBV5-6,TRBD1,CASRGTGEGETQYF,TGTGCCAGCAGGGGGACAGGGGAAGGAGAGACCCAGTACTTC
NA,TRBJ1-2,TRBV27,NA,CASSLSAARKLNYGYTF,TGTGCCAGCAGTTTATCTGCAGCCCGGAAACTTAACTATGGCTACACCTTC
NA,TRBJ1-1,TRBV30,NA,CAWSVLTANTEAFF,TGTGCCTGGAGTGTACTGACGGCGAACACTGAAGCTTTCTTT